This T cell receptor beta chain stems from a study of radiation and T cells in renal cell carcinoma. For this clone: The antigen is not known.

Study results and limitations: From baseline, blood top tumor clonotypes peaked at 2 weeks post-radiation.

The assay was immunoSEQ multiplex PCR, and TCRdb's table has in-frame clones only and misses some. Among about 40,000 clones listed, around four fifths were seen once. Time point: blood 4 weeks post-SBRT, at nephrectomy. Documented treatment: 15 Gy SBRT to primary tumor, nephrectomy 4 weeks later. Nephrectomy followed 15 Gy stereotactic body radiation by 4 weeks. The origin of this receptor is a woman between 70 and 85 years old with renal cell carcinoma. The starting material was blood, obtained from a patient whose treatment included radiotherapy and nephrectomy.

CDR3 nucleotides: TGCGCCAGCAGCCGCGGGGTTTTTCTTCAGGAGCCCCAGCATTTT. This sequence encodes CASSRGVFLQEPQHF. The genes are TRBV4-1 and TRBJ1-5; D gene uncertain. The CDR3 totals 15 residues. V lost 4 bases, J lost 8 bases, and 18 bases lay in between. The germline gives CDR1 MGHRA, CDR2 YSYEKL.